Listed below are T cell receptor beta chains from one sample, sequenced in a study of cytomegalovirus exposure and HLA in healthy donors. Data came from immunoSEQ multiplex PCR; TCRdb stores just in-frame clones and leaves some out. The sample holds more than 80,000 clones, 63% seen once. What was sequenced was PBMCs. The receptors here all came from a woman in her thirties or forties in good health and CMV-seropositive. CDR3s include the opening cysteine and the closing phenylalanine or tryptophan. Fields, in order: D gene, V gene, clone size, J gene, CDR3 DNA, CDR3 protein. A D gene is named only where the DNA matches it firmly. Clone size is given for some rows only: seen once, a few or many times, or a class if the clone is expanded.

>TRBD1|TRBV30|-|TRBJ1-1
TGTGCCTGGAGTCTTACCGGGACAGGGAAGGCTTTCTTT
CAWSLTGTGKAFF
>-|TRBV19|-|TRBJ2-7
TGTGCCAGTAGTAGAACAGAATCGGGAACCCTCTACGAGCAGTACTTC
CASSRTESGTLYEQYF
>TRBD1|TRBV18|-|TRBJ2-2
TGTGCCAGCTCACCTCAAGCAGGGGGTTTTGAGGCCGGGGAGCTGTTTTTT
CASSPQAGGFEAGELFF
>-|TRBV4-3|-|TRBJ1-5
TGCGCCAGCAGCCAAGATTACAATCAGCCCCAGCATTTT
CASSQDYNQPQHF
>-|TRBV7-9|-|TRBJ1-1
TGTGCCAGCAGCTTAGTGACAGGGAACACTGAAGCTTTCTTT
CASSLVTGNTEAFF
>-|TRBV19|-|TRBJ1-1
TGTGCCAGTAGTATAATCCCAATGGGCAGGGGAACTGAAGCTTTCTTT
CASSIIPMGRGTEAFF
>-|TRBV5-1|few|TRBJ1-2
TGCGCCAGCAGCTCCCTTGGAACAGACTATGGCTACACCTTC
CASSSLGTDYGYTF
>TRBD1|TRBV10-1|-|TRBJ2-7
TGCGCCAGCAGTGTGACAGGGGGCCACGAGCAGTACTTC
CASSVTGGHEQYF
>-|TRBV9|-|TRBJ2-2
TGTGCCAGCAGCGTAGAGGGGGACGGCGGGGAGCTGTTTTTT
CASSVEGDGGELFF
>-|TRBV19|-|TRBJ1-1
TGTGCCAGTTGGGGGCTATTCGAAGCTTTCTTT
CASWGLFEAFF
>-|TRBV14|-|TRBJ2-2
TGTGCCAGCAGTCAGGAACTTGGAAACACCGGGGAGCTGTTTTTT
CASSQELGNTGELFF
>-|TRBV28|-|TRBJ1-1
TGTGCCACACTACCGGGGGGTGTGTTGGCTGAAGCTTTCTTT
CATLPGGVLAEAFF
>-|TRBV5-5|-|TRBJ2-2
TGTGCCAGCAGCTTGGGCCAGGGAAGGAACACCGGGGAGCTGTTTTTT
CASSLGQGRNTGELFF
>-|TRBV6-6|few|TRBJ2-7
TGTGCCAGCAGTTACGCGACAGAAGCCCTCTACGAGCAGTACTTC
CASSYATEALYEQYF
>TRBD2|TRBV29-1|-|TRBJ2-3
TGCAGCGTTGGGGCGCCTAGCGGGACTAGCACAGATACGCAGTATTTT
CSVGAPSGTSTDTQYF
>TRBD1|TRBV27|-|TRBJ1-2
TGTGCCAGCAGTATCCACCGACAGGGGGTCGGTGGCTACACCTTC
CASSIHRQGVGGYTF
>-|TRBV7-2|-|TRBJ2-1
TGTGCCAGCCACTCCCCGACAGGGAGGAATGAGCAGTTCTTC
CASHSPTGRNEQFF
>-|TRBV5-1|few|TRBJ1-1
TGCGCCAGCAGCTCCGAGGGTGGGGGGGGTATGAACACTGAAGCTTTCTTT
CASSSEGGGGMNTEAFF
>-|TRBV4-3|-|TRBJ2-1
TGCGCCAGCAGCCAAGATAGCGGAAGGGCGAATGAGCAGTTCTTC
CASSQDSGRANEQFF
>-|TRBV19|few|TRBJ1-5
TGTGCCAGTAGCCCAACTGCGAATCAGCCCCAGCATTTT
CASSPTANQPQHF
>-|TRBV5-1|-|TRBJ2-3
TGCGCCAGCAGCACAGAATTCACAGATACGCAGTATTTT
CASSTEFTDTQYF
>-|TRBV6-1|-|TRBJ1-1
TGTGCCAGCAGCCATGTCCCGGGGAACACTGAAGCTTTCTTT
CASSHVPGNTEAFF
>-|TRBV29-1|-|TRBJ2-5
TGCAGCGTTGCTCGGACAGTCTTGGAGACCCAGTACTTC
CSVARTVLETQYF
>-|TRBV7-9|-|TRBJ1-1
TGTGCCAGCAGCTTCGCCGGTCTCTTGAACACTGAAGCTTTCTTT
CASSFAGLLNTEAFF
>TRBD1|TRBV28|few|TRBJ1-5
TGTGCCAGCAAGGGACAGTACAATCAGCCCCAGCATTTT
CASKGQYNQPQHF
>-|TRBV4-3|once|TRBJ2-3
TGCGCCAGCAGCCCCTTGGGGGGATCTGGCACAGATACGCAGTATTTT
CASSPLGGSGTDTQYF
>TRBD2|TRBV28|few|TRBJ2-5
TGTGCCAGCAGCCCAAGCGGGAGTCCGCAAGAGACCCAGTACTTC
CASSPSGSPQETQYF